This entry features one T cell receptor (beta chain) sequence. Its antigen is unknown. A read error may produce the germline difference seen at one junction end. Profiling relied on immunoSEQ multiplex PCR, and the TCRdb table lists in-frame clones only, not all of them. The data contain 100,000 or so clones, 94% of them singletons. Germline CDR1 reads LNHDA; CDR2 reads SQIVND (reference sequence). CDR3 length equals 13 residues. The data belong to a study of siplizumab effects on memory and regulatory T cells. Overall study results and limits: For mappable alloreactive CD4+ clones, the mean Treg-derived fraction was nearly 70% with siplizumab and approximately 27% in controls. It was not possible to assign a naive or memory phenotype to roughly 75-97% of proliferating CD4+ or CD8+ clones.

The sample taken for sequencing was Tregs sorted from blood. The gene calls are TRBV19 and TRBJ2-1, with D hard to call. The sequence was obtained from a human donor in good health. Here the CDR3 reads CPVRRLSNNEQFF. In nucleotides, the CDR3 is TGCCCCGTGAGGCGACTGTCTAACAATGAGCAGTTCTTC.